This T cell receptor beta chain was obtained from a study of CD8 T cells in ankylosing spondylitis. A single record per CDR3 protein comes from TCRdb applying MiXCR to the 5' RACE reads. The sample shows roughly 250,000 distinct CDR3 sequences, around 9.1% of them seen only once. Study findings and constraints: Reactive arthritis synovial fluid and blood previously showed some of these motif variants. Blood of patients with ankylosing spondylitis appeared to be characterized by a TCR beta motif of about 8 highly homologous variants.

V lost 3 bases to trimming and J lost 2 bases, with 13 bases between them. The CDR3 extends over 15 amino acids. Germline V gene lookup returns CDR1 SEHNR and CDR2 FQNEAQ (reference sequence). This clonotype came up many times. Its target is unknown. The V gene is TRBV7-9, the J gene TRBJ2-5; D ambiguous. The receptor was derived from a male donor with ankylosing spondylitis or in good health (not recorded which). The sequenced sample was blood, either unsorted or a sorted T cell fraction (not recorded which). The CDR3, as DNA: TGTGCCAGCAGCTTGGTCAACCAGTGGCAAGAGACCCAGTACTTC. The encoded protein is CASSLVNQWQETQYF. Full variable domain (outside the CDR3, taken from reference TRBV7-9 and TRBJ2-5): DTGVSQNPRHKITKRGQNVTFRCDPISEHNRLYWYRQTLGQGPEFLTYFQNEAQLEKSRLLSDRFSAERPKGSFSTLEIQRTEQGDSAMYLCASSLVNQWQETQYFGPGTRLLVL.